The next 28 T cell receptor beta chains were all read from a single sample in a study of shared clonotypes between healthy human individuals. Here immunoSEQ multiplex PCR was the method, and the copy in TCRdb shows in-frame clones only, minus some. Among millions of clones listed, just over 90% were seen once. The sequenced sample was naive CD4+ T cells sorted from blood. Sample subset: CD45RA+ positively selected. The receptors were gathered from a man between 18 and 29 years old in good health.

The chain uses TRBV6-1 and TRBJ2-3, with D possibly being TRBD1 or TRBD2 (6 bases each). The CDR3 totals 16 residues. Germline assignment: CDR1 MNHNS and CDR2 SASEGT. V was cut by 3 bases and J by 0 bases, with 13 bases left in between. In DNA, the CDR3 is TGTGCCAGCAGTGATTACGGGGGCACTAGCACAGATACGCAGTATTTT. Translating gives CASSDYGGTSTDTQYF.

The chain employs TRBV27 and TRBJ2-2; D not certain. CDR1 and CDR2 from the germline V gene are MNHEY and SMNVEV (reference sequence). V lost 4 bases, J lost 1 base, and 10 bases lay in between. The length of the CDR3 is 15 residues. CDR3 coding DNA: TGTGCCAGCAGTTCCCCGGGTCGGAACACCGGGGAGCTGTTTTTT. It is translated as CASSSPGRNTGELFF.

The chain joins TRBV4-1 to TRBJ1-3; TRBD1 might be the D (6 bases). Trimming shortened V by 2 bases and J by 3 bases, and 11 bases separated the two germline ends. This CDR3 comprises 15 residues. Germline V gives CDR1 MGHRA, CDR2 YSYEKL. This CDR3 is CASSQTGKDGNTIYF. In DNA form, the CDR3 reads TGCGCCAGCAGCCAAACAGGGAAGGATGGAAACACCATATATTTT.

CDR3 loop: CASSLGLDGYEQYF. For the CDR3, the DNA is TGCGCCAGCAGCTTAGGACTGGATGGCTACGAGCAGTACTTC. The rearrangement joins TRBV5-1 to TRBJ2-7; D perhaps matches TRBD2 (5 bases). This CDR3 region has 14 residues. Germline lookup yields CDR1 SGHRS and CDR2 YFSETQ. Between the trimmed V and J ends, which lost 2 bases and 3 bases, there was a span of 12 bases.

The rearrangement links TRBV19 to TRBJ1-2, with a possible D match to TRBD1 (6 bases). V lost 4 bases to trimming and J lost 1 base, with 13 bases between them. CDR3 length: 15 amino acids. The germline V gene has CDR1 LNHDA and CDR2 SQIVND (reference sequence). The CDR3 is CASSTPGGGNYGYTF. In nucleotides, the CDR3 is TGTGCCAGTAGTACCCCCGGAGGGGGTAACTATGGCTACACCTTC.

The chain carries TRBV5-1 and TRBJ2-6, with D hard to call. Germline CDR1 reads SGHRS; CDR2 reads YFSETQ. The V and J ends lost 2 bases and 0 bases respectively, with 12 bases between them. The CDR3 totals 17 residues. The CDR3 DNA reads as TGCGCCAGCAGCTTCGACGCCACCTCCTCTGGGGCCAACGTCCTGACTTTC. Translated: CASSFDATSSGANVLTF.

V gene TRBV5-1 combines with J gene TRBJ1-4; D may be TRBD1 (5 bases). From germline, CDR1 is SGHRS and CDR2 YFSETQ. The CDR3 runs to 15 residues. The V end was cut by 2 bases, the J end by 3 bases, with 11 bases between. The CDR3 DNA follows: TGCGCCAGCAGCTTCGCGCAGGGTTCTAATGAAAAACTGTTTTTT. This gives the protein CASSFAQGSNEKLFF.

The chain combines TRBV6-5 with TRBJ1-6; 7 bases line up with TRBD1. V dropped 7 bases and J dropped 6; count of bases not matched to a gene: 6. The CDR3 contains 14 residues. Per germline, CDR1 MNHEY and CDR2 SVGAGI. The DNA of the CDR3 is TGTGCCAGCAACTTACAGGGGACTAATTCACCCCTCCACTTT. It yields the protein CASNLQGTNSPLHF.

The chain couples TRBV11-3 to TRBJ2-3; D is possibly TRBD2 (5 bases). CDR3 size: 14 residues. Germline V gives CDR1 SGHNT, CDR2 YENEEA. Trimming left V 4 bases short and J 2 bases short, with 10 bases between. The CDR3, as DNA: TGTGCCAGCAGCTCCGGGGATATCACAGATACGCAGTATTTT. It encodes CASSSGDITDTQYF.

The CDR3 DNA is TGTGCCAGCAGCTTCCTGGACAGGTCCTACAATGAGCAGTTCTTC. This gives the protein CASSFLDRSYNEQFF. The chain joins TRBV5-6 to TRBJ2-1; 7 nucleotides match TRBD1. The CDR3 has 15 amino acids. Germline assignment: CDR1 SGHDT and CDR2 YYEEEE. The V and J ends lost 2 bases and 1 base, in that order; junction bases with no gene match: 3.

The chain carries TRBV7-9 and TRBJ2-1; D possibly corresponds to TRBD2 (5 bases). V shed 3 bases and J shed 8 bases, with 8 bases lying between them. This CDR3 has 12 amino acids. CDR1 is SEHNR and CDR2 is FQNEAQ in the germline V gene (reference sequence). CDR3 nucleotides: TGTGCCAGCAGCTTGCGGGCGGATGAGCAGTTCTTC. Encoded protein: CASSLRADEQFF.

With respect to this clone: The sample contains more than one DNA sequence encoding this CDR3. The V and J genes are TRBV2 and TRBJ1-4, with D unresolved. The CDR3 covers 14 residues. Per germline, CDR1 SNHLY and CDR2 FYNNEI. Trimming pared 6 bases from V and 2 bases from J, leaving 10 bases between. The CDR3 DNA sequence: TGTGCCAGCAGCCAGAGGCAGACTAATGAAAAACTGTTTTTT. This sequence encodes CASSQRQTNEKLFF.

This chain links TRBV11-3 with TRBJ1-1; 9 bases are a match to TRBD1. Losses at the gene ends were 4 bases for V and 3 bases for J; bases not matched to a gene: 9. Germline values: CDR1 SGHNT, CDR2 YENEEA. The CDR3 runs 16 residues. In DNA, the CDR3 is TGTGCCAGCAGCTCTCGACAGGGGGAGGCGGACACTGAAGCTTTCTTT. It yields the protein CASSSRQGEADTEAFF.

This clone has a handful of counts. CDR3 nucleotides: TGCGCCAGCAGTGCCCAGGGGCCGATAGCTTTCTTT. Residues: CASSAQGPIAFF. The chain links TRBV10-2 to TRBJ1-1; weak D call: TRBD1 (6 bases). Trimming stripped 4 bases from V and 10 bases from J, with 13 bases between. CDR1 and CDR2 from the germline V gene are WSHSY and SAAADI. CDR3 length: 12 amino acids.

The genes are TRBV19 and TRBJ2-7, with D possibly being TRBD2 (5 bases). This CDR3 is 14 amino acids long. From germline, CDR1 is LNHDA and CDR2 SQIVND (reference sequence). Between the trimmed V and J ends, which lost 5 bases and 6 bases, there was a span of 17 bases. CDR3 sequence reads: CASSPRTGWFEQYF. CDR3 nucleotide sequence: TGTGCCAGTAGTCCCCGGACGGGATGGTTCGAGCAGTACTTC.

This clone was seen a few times. J is TRBJ2-7 and V is TRBV4-3; 9 positions match TRBD2. Germline CDR1 LGHNA, CDR2 YSLEER. V was pared by 0 bases and J by 6 bases, with 9 bases of the junction left unmatched. This CDR3 comprises 16 residues. The DNA for the CDR3 is TGCGCCAGCAGCCAAGACAGGGGTTGGCGGGGGGGCGAGCAGTACTTC. This gives the protein CASSQDRGWRGGEQYF.

There are a few counts of this clone. V gene TRBV19 combines with J gene TRBJ1-1; D is unresolved. Germline loops: CDR1 LNHDA, CDR2 SQIVND (reference sequence). This CDR3 region has 16 residues. Trimming left V 4 bases short and J 3 bases short, with 18 bases between. The CDR3 coding sequence is TGTGCCAGTAGTACCCTGGACCGCGGAGGGTACACTGAAGCTTTCTTT. It translates to CASSTLDRGGYTEAFF.

Here the CDR3 DNA reads TGTGCCAGCAGCTTAGTGCACCGGTCGGGGCGAGAGACCCAGTACTTC. Residues: CASSLVHRSGRETQYF. This chain uses TRBV7-2 with TRBJ2-5; D assignment may be TRBD1 or TRBD2 (5 bases each). The CDR3 consists of 16 residues. V gave up 1 base and J gave up 4 bases, with 16 bases separating them. CDR1 is SGHTA and CDR2 is FQGNSA in the germline V gene. Based on the CDR3 plus reference TRBV7-2 and TRBJ2-5, the full variable domain is GAGVSQSPSNKVTEKGKDVELRCDPISGHTALYWYRQSLGQGLEFLIYFQGNSAPDKSGLPSDRFSAERTGGSVSTLTIQRTQQEDSAVYLCASSLVHRSGRETQYFGPGTRLLVL.

The genes are TRBV4-2 and TRBJ2-2; TRBD2 matches at 7 bases. The V gene's germline CDR1 is LGHNA and CDR2 YNFKEQ. V lost 1 base and J lost 5; bases outside the gene matches: 7. The CDR3 runs to 16 residues. This CDR3 is CASSQGAGEDTGELFF. As DNA, the CDR3 is TGTGCCAGCAGCCAAGGTGCGGGAGAAGATACCGGGGAGCTGTTTTTT.

The chain recombines TRBV30 with TRBJ2-1, with D perhaps TRBD2 (6 bases). CDR1 and CDR2 (germline): GTSNPN, SVGIG (reference sequence). The CDR3 extends over 14 amino acids. The CDR3 reads CAATRMGGYNEQFF. The CDR3 DNA reads as TGTGCGGCCACCCGGATGGGGGGATACAATGAGCAGTTCTTC.

The chain employs TRBV6-5 and TRBJ2-1, with no clear D. Germline-derived CDR1 and CDR2 are MNHEY and SVGAGI. This CDR3 has 15 residues. Between the trimmed V and J ends, which lost 5 bases and 1 base, there was a span of 12 bases. CDR3 nucleotide sequence: TGTGCCAGCAGTCCCGAGAGGTTTTCCTACAATGAGCAGTTCTTC. Translating gives CASSPERFSYNEQFF.

A single count supports this clone. At the DNA level, this CDR3 is encoded by other sequences in the same sample as well. The rearrangement joins TRBV9 to TRBJ2-5; D is perhaps TRBD2 (6 bases). CDR3 length: 13 amino acids. The V gene's germline CDR1 is SGDLS and CDR2 YYNGEE. V was trimmed by 3 bases and J by 2 bases, leaving 8 bases between them. The CDR3 loop reads CASSAGLQETQYF. For the CDR3, the DNA is TGTGCCAGCAGCGCGGGACTGCAAGAGACCCAGTACTTC.

The J gene is TRBJ2-1, the V gene TRBV11-3; D may be TRBD2 (6 bases). Germline CDR1 reads SGHNT; CDR2 reads YENEEA. V lost 1 base to trimming and J lost 2 bases, with 15 bases between them. This CDR3 region has 17 residues. This CDR3 is CASSLGGSGRPYNEQFF. CDR3 DNA: TGTGCCAGCAGCTTAGGCGGTAGCGGTCGCCCCTACAATGAGCAGTTCTTC.

The chain is built from TRBV9 and TRBJ2-5; 11 nucleotides line up with TRBD1. Trimming took 4 bases from V and 2 from J; bases not matched to a gene: 4. The CDR3 totals 15 residues. From germline, CDR1 is SGDLS and CDR2 YYNGEE. This chain's CDR3 is CASSWGQGGQETQYF. Written as DNA, the CDR3 is TGTGCCAGCAGCTGGGGACAGGGGGGGCAAGAGACCCAGTACTTC.

In regard to this clone: Other DNA sequences in this sample translate to the same CDR3. The V and J genes are TRBV5-1 and TRBJ2-7, with TRBD1 matching 7 bases. The V gene's germline CDR1 is SGHRS and CDR2 YFSETQ. The CDR3 covers 14 residues. The V and J ends lost 0 bases and 5 bases, in that order; junction bases with no gene match: 5. CDR3 sequence reads: CASSLGRTGDEQYF. CDR3 coding DNA: TGCGCCAGCAGCTTGGGACGGACAGGAGACGAGCAGTACTTC.

This clone occurred a few times. This rearrangement joins TRBV21-1 to TRBJ1-4; the table assigns TRBD1, which was not confirmed against the DNA. TRBV21-1 is described as a pseudogene. The length of the CDR3 is 13 residues. The CDR3 nucleotides read TGTGCCAGCAGCACACCACAGGGTAAACTTGTGTTTTTT. Translated: CASSTPQGKLVFF.

V is TRBV28 and J is TRBJ2-5, with 9 nucleotides matching TRBD2. From germline, CDR1 is MDHEN and CDR2 SYDVKM. CDR3 length: 15 residues. V dropped 2 bases and J dropped 4; count of bases not matched to a gene: 5. CDR3 loop: CASSLAGGLGETQYF. The CDR3 DNA reads as TGTGCCAGCAGTTTAGCGGGGGGGCTTGGAGAGACCCAGTACTTC.

The gene calls are TRBV5-1 and TRBJ2-1; 7 bases are a match to TRBD1. The length of the CDR3 is 15 residues. Germline V gene sequence: CDR1 SGHRS, CDR2 YFSETQ. V gave up 4 bases and J gave up 5 bases; unmatched junction bases: 9. In DNA, the CDR3 is TGCGCCAGCAGCCGTGGACAGGCGGTAGACAATGAGCAGTTCTTC. Its translation: CASSRGQAVDNEQFF.